The rows below give T cell receptor beta chains drawn from one sample of a study of T cell changes during pregnancy in multiple sclerosis. Profiled with immunoSEQ multiplex PCR; TCRdb holds only in-frame clones, not every one. The data contain 100,000 or so clones, 80% to 95% of them singletons. The sample here was peripheral blood, taken in the second trimester of pregnancy. Receptors originate from a female donor with multiple sclerosis, enrolled in a pregnancy study. Both conserved end residues are part of each CDR3. Each record gives: CDR3 DNA, CDR3 protein, D gene, clone size, J gene, V gene. The D gene is left open where the match is weak. Where a row states a size, it is once, few, many or the class of an expanded clone; other rows omit it.

CDR3nt: TGTGCCAGCAGCTCCCTGGCGGCGGGAGGGTCGACAGATACGCAGTATTTT
CDR3aa: CASSSLAAGGSTDTQYF
d_gene: TRBD2
abundance: -
j_gene: TRBJ2-3
v_gene: TRBV7-2

CDR3nt: TGTGCCAGCAGGGAGTGGACTAGCGGGAGTTTAAATGAGCAGTTCTTC
CDR3aa: CASREWTSGSLNEQFF
d_gene: TRBD2
abundance: -
j_gene: TRBJ2-1
v_gene: TRBV27

CDR3nt: TGCGCCAGCAGTGAGTCAAAGGTGGCGGGATATCGCAATGAGCAGTTCTTC
CDR3aa: CASSESKVAGYRNEQFF
d_gene: -
abundance: -
j_gene: TRBJ2-1
v_gene: TRBV10-2

CDR3nt: TGTGCCAGCAGCGGGACTGAGAACTATGGCTACACCTTC
CDR3aa: CASSGTENYGYTF
d_gene: -
abundance: -
j_gene: TRBJ1-2
v_gene: TRBV9

CDR3nt: TGTGCCAGCAGCCAAGAACAGGGAACGGGGGCCAAAAACATTCAGTACTTC
CDR3aa: CASSQEQGTGAKNIQYF
d_gene: -
abundance: -
j_gene: TRBJ2-4
v_gene: TRBV4-2

CDR3nt: TGTGCCAGTAGTGCCGCCAGGACTAGCGGGAAAGAGACCCAGTACTTC
CDR3aa: CASSAARTSGKETQYF
d_gene: TRBD2
abundance: -
j_gene: TRBJ2-5
v_gene: TRBV19

CDR3nt: TGTGCCAGCAGTTACAGGGGGGCGTACGAGCAGTACTTC
CDR3aa: CASSYRGAYEQYF
d_gene: TRBD1
abundance: -
j_gene: TRBJ2-7
v_gene: TRBV27

CDR3nt: TGTGCCAGCAGCTTAGACAGTGCCTACGAGCAGTACTTC
CDR3aa: CASSLDSAYEQYF
d_gene: -
abundance: -
j_gene: TRBJ2-7
v_gene: TRBV5-8

CDR3nt: TGTGCCAGCAGCTCGGTAGCGGGAGGAGCTACGCAGTATTTT
CDR3aa: CASSSVAGGATQYF
d_gene: TRBD2
abundance: once
j_gene: TRBJ2-3
v_gene: TRBV7-2

CDR3nt: TGTGCTAGCAGCTTAGCGAAAGCTGACAGATACAATCAGCCCCAGCATTTT
CDR3aa: CASSLAKADRYNQPQHF
d_gene: -
abundance: -
j_gene: TRBJ1-5
v_gene: TRBV7-7

CDR3nt: TGTGCCAGCAGCTTTCAGGGGGGTGACTATGGCTACACCTTC
CDR3aa: CASSFQGGDYGYTF
d_gene: TRBD1
abundance: -
j_gene: TRBJ1-2
v_gene: TRBV13

CDR3nt: TGTGCCAGCAGTGAAGGGACTAGCGGTACCTACGAGCAGTACTTC
CDR3aa: CASSEGTSGTYEQYF
d_gene: TRBD2
abundance: -
j_gene: TRBJ2-7
v_gene: TRBV6-1

CDR3nt: TGTGCCAGCAGTATGCTAGCGGGAGGGGTTAACGAGCAGTACTTC
CDR3aa: CASSMLAGGVNEQYF
d_gene: TRBD2
abundance: -
j_gene: TRBJ2-7
v_gene: TRBV27

CDR3nt: TGCGCCAGCAGTGACGGGTCCCCCTACAATGAGCAGTTCTTC
CDR3aa: CASSDGSPYNEQFF
d_gene: -
abundance: -
j_gene: TRBJ2-1
v_gene: TRBV10-2

CDR3nt: TGTGCCAGCAGTTTAGAGGCAGGACATAGACCTCCCCAGCATTTT
CDR3aa: CASSLEAGHRPPQHF
d_gene: -
abundance: -
j_gene: TRBJ1-5
v_gene: TRBV28

CDR3nt: TGCGCCAGCAGCCCCAGGACTAGCGGGAGGTTGTACGAGCAGTACTTC
CDR3aa: CASSPRTSGRLYEQYF
d_gene: TRBD2
abundance: -
j_gene: TRBJ2-7
v_gene: TRBV5-1

CDR3nt: TGTGCCAGCAGCTCGGGGCTAGCGGAGACCGGGGAGCTGTTTTTT
CDR3aa: CASSSGLAETGELFF
d_gene: TRBD2
abundance: few
j_gene: TRBJ2-2
v_gene: TRBV9

CDR3nt: TGTGCCAGCAGTGAAAATCGAGACAGCTACACCGGGGAGCTGTTTTTT
CDR3aa: CASSENRDSYTGELFF
d_gene: -
abundance: -
j_gene: TRBJ2-2
v_gene: TRBV6-1

CDR3nt: TGTGCCAGCAGTTTTAATGGGGGAGGGGGTCCTCGCGAGCAGTACTTC
CDR3aa: CASSFNGGGGPREQYF
d_gene: -
abundance: once
j_gene: TRBJ2-7
v_gene: TRBV27